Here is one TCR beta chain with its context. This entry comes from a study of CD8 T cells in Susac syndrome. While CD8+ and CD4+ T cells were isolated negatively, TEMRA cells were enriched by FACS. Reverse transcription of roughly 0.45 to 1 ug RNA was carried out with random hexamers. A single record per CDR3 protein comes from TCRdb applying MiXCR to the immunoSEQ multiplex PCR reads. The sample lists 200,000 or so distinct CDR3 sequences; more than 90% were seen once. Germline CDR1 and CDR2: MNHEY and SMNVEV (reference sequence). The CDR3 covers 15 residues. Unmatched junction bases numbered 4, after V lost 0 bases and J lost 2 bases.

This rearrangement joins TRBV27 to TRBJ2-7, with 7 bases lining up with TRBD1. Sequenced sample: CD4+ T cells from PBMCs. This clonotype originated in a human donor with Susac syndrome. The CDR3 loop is CASSLSFTGAYEQYF. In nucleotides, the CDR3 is TGTGCCAGCAGTTTATCGTTTACAGGGGCCTACGAGCAGTACTTC.